Sequencing of this T cell receptor beta chain was carried out in a study of read filtering for tumor transcriptome and immune sequencing. The wider study: DNase treatment preceded whole-transcriptome library preparation. General study findings and limits: Without single-read clonotypes, shared clonotype proportions correlated more between IR-seq and RNA-seq. In IR-seq, single-read clonotypes were around 80% of clonotypes but around 3.2% of reads.

The table lists this clonotype with many counts. The antigen remains unidentified. From roughly 0.4 ug of RNA, a library with molecular barcoded alpha/delta and beta/gamma adaptors was made. TCRdb reprocessed the reads via MiXCR and lists one record per CDR3 protein. The table has over 50,000 distinct CDR3 sequences, more than 11% seen once. V dropped 7 bases and J dropped 5 bases, with 14 bases sitting between them. Germline V gives CDR1 MNHEY, CDR2 SVGAGI. The CDR3 has 13 residues. This clonotype was obtained from a donor aged 40 or over with multiple myeloma. This chain joins TRBV6-5 and TRBJ2-5; no firm D call. Sequencing was performed on a population of CD138-negative cells sorted from bone marrow. The CDR3 spells CASNPGWQETQYF. As DNA, the CDR3 is TGTGCCAGCAATCCCGGGTGGCAGGAGACCCAGTACTTC.